Listed below are T cell receptor beta chains from one sample, sequenced in a study of vaccination and CD4 T cells after COVID-19. No antigen has been identified for these receptors. One entry per CDR3 protein results from TCRdb running MiXCR on the PCR reads. This table has around 15,000 distinct CDR3 sequences, roughly half appearing once. The source was CD4+ T cells from blood, cultured in vitro, collected about 7 months after SARS-CoV-2 vaccination. These receptors were obtained from a human donor who had recovered from COVID-19. The CDR3 runs from the conserved cysteine through the conserved F or W. Each record gives: CDR3 protein, clone size, D gene, J gene, V gene. D genes are given only for firm matches. Clone sizes are given selectively: once, few, many, or a class where the clone is expanded.

CASNLGGQGWTEAFF | . | TRBD1 | TRBJ1-1 | TRBV19
CASSLGGRSTEAFF | . | . | TRBJ1-1 | TRBV2
CSAGKRTQQYNEQFF | once | . | TRBJ2-1 | TRBV20-1
CASSGRGAGYTF | . | . | TRBJ1-2 | TRBV28
CASSESGSHEQYF | few | . | TRBJ2-7 | TRBV6-1
CASSLTVGGSYTF | . | . | TRBJ1-2 | TRBV7-9
CASSEGTGWSYGYTF | . | TRBD1 | TRBJ1-2 | TRBV2
CSVIRTQGGDYGYTF | . | TRBD1 | TRBJ1-2 | TRBV20-1
CATSRDTAGGRKTQYF | few | TRBD2 | TRBJ2-5 | TRBV15
CASSIAGQETQYF | . | TRBD2 | TRBJ2-5 | TRBV7-9
CSARIRTGPNYGYTF | few | TRBD1 | TRBJ1-2 | TRBV20-1
CSARDRFANYGYTF | . | . | TRBJ1-2 | TRBV20-1
CASSLSRLAGETQYF | . | TRBD2 | TRBJ2-5 | TRBV6-1
CASSSGGHNYGYTF | . | TRBD1 | TRBJ1-2 | TRBV27
CASSSGTGGEAFF | . | TRBD1 | TRBJ1-1 | TRBV6-5
CASSFAGTSLETQYF | . | TRBD2 | TRBJ2-5 | TRBV19
CSGVRGAGADTQYF | . | TRBD2 | TRBJ2-3 | TRBV20-1
CASSPRQGRSGANVLTF | . | TRBD1 | TRBJ2-6 | TRBV7-9
CASSPQLAQETQYF | few | . | TRBJ2-5 | TRBV7-7
CASSLLQGQETQYF | few | . | TRBJ2-5 | TRBV7-9